This T cell receptor beta chain was sequenced for a study of CD8 T cells in Susac syndrome. Trimming removed 1 base from V and 6 bases from J, with 20 bases in between. The germline V gene encodes CDR1 MGHDK and CDR2 SYGVNS. This CDR3 has 17 residues. The RNA input was about 0.5 to 1 ug, and it was reverse transcribed with random hexamers. It was immunoSEQ multiplex PCR that amplified TCR beta CDR3 across 54 Vbeta and 13 Jbeta. TCRdb reprocessed the immunoSEQ multiplex PCR reads with MiXCR, giving one entry per CDR3 protein. The sample has about 120,000 distinct CDR3 sequences; around 94% are singletons. TEMRA cells were enriched by FACS, and CD4+ and CD8+ T cells were negatively isolated.

The TCR was taken from a human donor with Susac syndrome. The chain has TRBV25-1 and TRBJ2-3; D remains ambiguous. Sequencing was carried out using CD8+ T cells from PBMCs. Written as DNA, the CDR3 is TGTGCCAGCAGTGAATCCTCCCAAGGCAGTCCGGAGGATACGCAGTATTTT. This codes for CASSESSQGSPEDTQYF.